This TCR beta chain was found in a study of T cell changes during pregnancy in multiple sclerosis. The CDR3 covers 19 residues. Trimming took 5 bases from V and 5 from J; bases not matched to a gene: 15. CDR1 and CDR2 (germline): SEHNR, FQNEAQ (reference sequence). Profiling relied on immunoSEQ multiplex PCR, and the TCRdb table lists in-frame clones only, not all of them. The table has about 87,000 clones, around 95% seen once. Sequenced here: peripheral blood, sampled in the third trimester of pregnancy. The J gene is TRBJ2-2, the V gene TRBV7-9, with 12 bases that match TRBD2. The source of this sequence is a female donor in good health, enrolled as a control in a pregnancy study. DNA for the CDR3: TGTGCCAGCAGCCAAAGAGGGCTAGCGGGAGGGCCTTCGACCGGGGAGCTGTTTTTT. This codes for CASSQRGLAGGPSTGELFF. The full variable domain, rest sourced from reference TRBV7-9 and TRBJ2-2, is DTGVSQNPRHKITKRGQNVTFRCDPISEHNRLYWYRQTLGQGPEFLTYFQNEAQLEKSRLLSDRFSAERPKGSFSTLEIQRTEQGDSAMYLCASSQRGLAGGPSTGELFFGEGSRLTVL.